Given below is one T cell receptor (beta chain) in context. This clone came up many times. The antigen it recognizes is unknown. The sample holds no much larger clone one base away, and base qualities are not on file. This CDR3 is also generated by other DNA sequences in the sample. All of the isolated RNA was reverse transcribed with the High Capacity cDNA Reverse Transcription Kit, so expressed TCRB transcripts were sequenced. Naive, central memory and regulatory T cell samples underwent deep immunoSEQ sequencing, averaging around 3.6 million total reads per sample. Sorted cells were lysed in RLT buffer and RNA was extracted with DNase-treated RNeasy Micro or Mini kits, depending on cell number. Each cell subset was processed separately to prevent cross-contamination, with patient and healthy donor samples processed together. TCRB sequences were amplified from cDNA with the immunoSEQ multiplex PCR, producing 87-bp fragments spanning the CDR3 region. Sequencing of the amplicons was done on the Illumina HiSeq platform. In the paper's pipeline: PCR bias was corrected computationally using synthetic template baselines, and reads within Hamming distance 2 were collapsed, with unmergeable singletons discarded. Reads were aligned against IMGT to assign V, D and J genes, CDR3 length and insertions or deletions at six rearrangement sites. Within each subset, clonotype counts were normalized to sorted cell number, after which true diversity and Gini coefficients were computed with the tcR R package. Repertoire sharing was quantified using the overlap coefficient calculated on TCRB nucleotide sequences. TCRdb carries this immuneACCESS record with in-frame sequences only. Its versions omit some clonotypes, under half of them owing to an unresolved V gene in the studies checked, with the rest unexplained. That table is the source of V, J and clone size, and D and trimming were worked out from the DNA. The sample contains just under 150,000 clones, 10% to 15% of them found a single time. Clones ranked in the top ten supply 1.3% of the sample.

V drops 5 bases and J drops 3 bases, leaving 10 bases in between. Including cysteine and phenylalanine, the CDR3 has 12 amino acids. Only CDR3 DNA remains: 36 bases, in frame from the first base. CDR1 SQVTM and CDR2 ANQGSEA are derived from the germline V gene. The data belong to a study of beta chain features in type 1 diabetes (dated by TCRdb to between 2017 and 2018). Background on the whole study: Patients and healthy donors did not differ in mean age, gender distribution, total cell number or subset yield. Across all samples, some 110,000,000 sorted cells were examined, and cell number per subset correlated strongly with RNA yield. In the study, TCRB repertoires of sorted circulating CD4+ T cell subsets from recently diagnosed type 1 diabetes patients were compared with those of matched healthy donors. Whereas all 30 or so donors provided naive and central memory subsets, regulatory and stem cell-like memory subsets were isolated from just 8 patients and roughly 8 healthy donors. What the study reported, not specific to this receptor: The naive, central memory and regulatory TCRB repertoires appeared to resemble one another more closely among patients than among healthy donors. PCR may preferentially amplify shorter templates, but because patient and control samples were amplified and corrected together, any resulting skew would affect both groups equally. Type 1 diabetes patients showed a moderate but significant shortening of TCRB CDR3 length in all four CD4+ subsets. Because small numbers of individuals were included in the HLA sub-analyses, any influence of HLA type on TCRB rearrangement was left unresolved. Sequencing cDNA rather than genomic DNA could over-represent highly expressing activated cells, although activation and CD3 levels did not differ between groups. Patients with type 1 diabetes made fewer insertions and deleted more nucleotides at VDJ recombination sites, implying thymic rearrangement abnormalities.

From each donor, a single peripheral blood sample of approximately 120 mL on average was drawn into heparinised tubes. Naive, central memory, regulatory and stem cell-like memory CD4+ T cells were sorted on a BD FACSAria II using a panel including CD45RO, CCR7, CD25, CD127, CD95 and CD27. Purity was above 95% for every sorted population. Right away, PBMCs were isolated by Lymphoprep density gradient centrifugation and were stained directly, with no culture step. So that batch effects would be minimized, each experiment stained and sorted samples in pairs, pairing one healthy donor with one patient.

The chain joins TRBV29-1 to TRBJ1-1; the D gene is possibly TRBD1, with 6 bases matching. Sequencing was performed on central memory CD4+ T cells from blood. This receptor was identified in a man aged 18-30 years with type 1 diabetes. DNA sequence: TGCAGCGTTCGGGACACCGACACTGAAGCTTTCTTT. Its coded protein is CSVRDTDTEAFF.